Below, 5 T cell receptor beta chains from the same sample are listed, as sequenced in a study of CD8 T cells in Susac syndrome. An amount of RNA that ranged from about 0.45 to 1 ug was reverse transcribed with random hexamers. TCRdb re-called the immunoSEQ multiplex PCR reads with MiXCR, one entry per CDR3 protein. The table includes 80,000 to 90,000 distinct CDR3 sequences, roughly 94% detected once. Source material: CD8+ T cells from PBMCs. These receptors were taken from a human donor with Susac syndrome.

The V gene is TRBV7-8, the J gene TRBJ2-6; TRBD1 might be the D (6 bases). Per germline, CDR1 SGHVS and CDR2 FQNEAQ. Trimming stripped 1 base from V and 2 bases from J, with 15 bases between. The CDR3 spans 18 residues. The CDR3 loop reads CASSLVQGSPTGANVLTF. In nucleotides, the CDR3 is TGTGCCAGCAGCTTAGTGCAGGGGTCTCCCACTGGGGCCAACGTCCTGACTTTC.

The chain recombines TRBV30 with TRBJ2-3, with D possibly called TRBD1 or TRBD2 (5 bases each). The germline CDR1 and CDR2 sequences are GTSNPN and SVGIG (reference sequence). The germline V and J ends were trimmed by 0 bases and 4 bases, with 8 bases remaining between them. The CDR3 consists of 13 residues. The CDR3 spells CAWSVLGADTQYF. CDR3 sequence (DNA): TGTGCCTGGAGTGTGTTGGGGGCAGATACGCAGTATTTT. The whole variable domain, filled in from reference TRBV30 and TRBJ2-3, reads SQTIHQWPATLVQPVGSPLSLECTVEGTSNPNLYWYRQAAGRGLQLLFYSVGIGQISSEVPQNLSASRPQDRQFILSSKKLLLSDSGFYLCAWSVLGADTQYFGPGTRLTVL.

The V call is TRBV30, the J call TRBJ1-1, with D uncertain. V was trimmed by 0 bases and J by 0 bases, leaving 11 bases between them. This CDR3 contains 15 residues. The germline V gene encodes CDR1 GTSNPN and CDR2 SVGIG (reference sequence). As DNA, the CDR3 is TGTGCCTGGAGTGTAAATCGGCTCATGAACACTGAAGCTTTCTTT. Protein product: CAWSVNRLMNTEAFF.

The chain couples TRBV9 to TRBJ2-1, with 8 nucleotides matching TRBD1. This CDR3 is 14 amino acids long. V was pared by 0 bases and J by 8 bases, with 4 bases of the junction left unmatched. Germline-derived CDR1 and CDR2 are SGDLS and YYNGEE. The CDR3 DNA follows: TGTGCCAGCAGCGTAGGGACAGGGTTAGATGAGCAGTTCTTC. Translated, it gives CASSVGTGLDEQFF. The complete variable domain, with remaining parts taken from reference TRBV9 and TRBJ2-1, reads DSGVTQTPKHLITATGQRVTLRCSPRSGDLSVYWYQQSLDQGLQFLIQYYNGEERAKGNILERFSAQQFPDLHSELNLSSLELGDSALYFCASSVGTGLDEQFFGPGTRLTVL.

The count of this clonotype is one. The genes are TRBV28 and TRBJ2-3; TRBD1 matches 7 bases. The V gene end was trimmed by 3 bases and the J gene end by 2 bases; junction bases not matched to a gene: 2. The CDR3 extends over 14 amino acids. Germline V gene sequence: CDR1 MDHEN, CDR2 SYDVKM. CDR3 DNA sequence: TGTGCCAGCAGTTTGACAGGGTTCACAGATACGCAGTATTTT. This encodes CASSLTGFTDTQYF.